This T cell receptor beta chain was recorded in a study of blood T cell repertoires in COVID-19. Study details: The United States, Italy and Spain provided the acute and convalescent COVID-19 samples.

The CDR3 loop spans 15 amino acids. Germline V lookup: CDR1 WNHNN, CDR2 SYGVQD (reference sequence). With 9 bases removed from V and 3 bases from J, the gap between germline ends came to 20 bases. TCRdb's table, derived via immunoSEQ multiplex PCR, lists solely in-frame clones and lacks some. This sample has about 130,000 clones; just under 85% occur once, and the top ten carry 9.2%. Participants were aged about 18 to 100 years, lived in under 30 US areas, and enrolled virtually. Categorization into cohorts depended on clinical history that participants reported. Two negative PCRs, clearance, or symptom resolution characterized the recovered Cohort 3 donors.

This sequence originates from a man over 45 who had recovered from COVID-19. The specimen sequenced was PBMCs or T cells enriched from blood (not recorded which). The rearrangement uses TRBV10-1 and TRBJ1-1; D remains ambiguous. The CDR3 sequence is CARDQRRAWDTEAFF. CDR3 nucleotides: TGCGCCAGGGATCAAAGGAGGGCTTGGGACACTGAAGCTTTCTTT.